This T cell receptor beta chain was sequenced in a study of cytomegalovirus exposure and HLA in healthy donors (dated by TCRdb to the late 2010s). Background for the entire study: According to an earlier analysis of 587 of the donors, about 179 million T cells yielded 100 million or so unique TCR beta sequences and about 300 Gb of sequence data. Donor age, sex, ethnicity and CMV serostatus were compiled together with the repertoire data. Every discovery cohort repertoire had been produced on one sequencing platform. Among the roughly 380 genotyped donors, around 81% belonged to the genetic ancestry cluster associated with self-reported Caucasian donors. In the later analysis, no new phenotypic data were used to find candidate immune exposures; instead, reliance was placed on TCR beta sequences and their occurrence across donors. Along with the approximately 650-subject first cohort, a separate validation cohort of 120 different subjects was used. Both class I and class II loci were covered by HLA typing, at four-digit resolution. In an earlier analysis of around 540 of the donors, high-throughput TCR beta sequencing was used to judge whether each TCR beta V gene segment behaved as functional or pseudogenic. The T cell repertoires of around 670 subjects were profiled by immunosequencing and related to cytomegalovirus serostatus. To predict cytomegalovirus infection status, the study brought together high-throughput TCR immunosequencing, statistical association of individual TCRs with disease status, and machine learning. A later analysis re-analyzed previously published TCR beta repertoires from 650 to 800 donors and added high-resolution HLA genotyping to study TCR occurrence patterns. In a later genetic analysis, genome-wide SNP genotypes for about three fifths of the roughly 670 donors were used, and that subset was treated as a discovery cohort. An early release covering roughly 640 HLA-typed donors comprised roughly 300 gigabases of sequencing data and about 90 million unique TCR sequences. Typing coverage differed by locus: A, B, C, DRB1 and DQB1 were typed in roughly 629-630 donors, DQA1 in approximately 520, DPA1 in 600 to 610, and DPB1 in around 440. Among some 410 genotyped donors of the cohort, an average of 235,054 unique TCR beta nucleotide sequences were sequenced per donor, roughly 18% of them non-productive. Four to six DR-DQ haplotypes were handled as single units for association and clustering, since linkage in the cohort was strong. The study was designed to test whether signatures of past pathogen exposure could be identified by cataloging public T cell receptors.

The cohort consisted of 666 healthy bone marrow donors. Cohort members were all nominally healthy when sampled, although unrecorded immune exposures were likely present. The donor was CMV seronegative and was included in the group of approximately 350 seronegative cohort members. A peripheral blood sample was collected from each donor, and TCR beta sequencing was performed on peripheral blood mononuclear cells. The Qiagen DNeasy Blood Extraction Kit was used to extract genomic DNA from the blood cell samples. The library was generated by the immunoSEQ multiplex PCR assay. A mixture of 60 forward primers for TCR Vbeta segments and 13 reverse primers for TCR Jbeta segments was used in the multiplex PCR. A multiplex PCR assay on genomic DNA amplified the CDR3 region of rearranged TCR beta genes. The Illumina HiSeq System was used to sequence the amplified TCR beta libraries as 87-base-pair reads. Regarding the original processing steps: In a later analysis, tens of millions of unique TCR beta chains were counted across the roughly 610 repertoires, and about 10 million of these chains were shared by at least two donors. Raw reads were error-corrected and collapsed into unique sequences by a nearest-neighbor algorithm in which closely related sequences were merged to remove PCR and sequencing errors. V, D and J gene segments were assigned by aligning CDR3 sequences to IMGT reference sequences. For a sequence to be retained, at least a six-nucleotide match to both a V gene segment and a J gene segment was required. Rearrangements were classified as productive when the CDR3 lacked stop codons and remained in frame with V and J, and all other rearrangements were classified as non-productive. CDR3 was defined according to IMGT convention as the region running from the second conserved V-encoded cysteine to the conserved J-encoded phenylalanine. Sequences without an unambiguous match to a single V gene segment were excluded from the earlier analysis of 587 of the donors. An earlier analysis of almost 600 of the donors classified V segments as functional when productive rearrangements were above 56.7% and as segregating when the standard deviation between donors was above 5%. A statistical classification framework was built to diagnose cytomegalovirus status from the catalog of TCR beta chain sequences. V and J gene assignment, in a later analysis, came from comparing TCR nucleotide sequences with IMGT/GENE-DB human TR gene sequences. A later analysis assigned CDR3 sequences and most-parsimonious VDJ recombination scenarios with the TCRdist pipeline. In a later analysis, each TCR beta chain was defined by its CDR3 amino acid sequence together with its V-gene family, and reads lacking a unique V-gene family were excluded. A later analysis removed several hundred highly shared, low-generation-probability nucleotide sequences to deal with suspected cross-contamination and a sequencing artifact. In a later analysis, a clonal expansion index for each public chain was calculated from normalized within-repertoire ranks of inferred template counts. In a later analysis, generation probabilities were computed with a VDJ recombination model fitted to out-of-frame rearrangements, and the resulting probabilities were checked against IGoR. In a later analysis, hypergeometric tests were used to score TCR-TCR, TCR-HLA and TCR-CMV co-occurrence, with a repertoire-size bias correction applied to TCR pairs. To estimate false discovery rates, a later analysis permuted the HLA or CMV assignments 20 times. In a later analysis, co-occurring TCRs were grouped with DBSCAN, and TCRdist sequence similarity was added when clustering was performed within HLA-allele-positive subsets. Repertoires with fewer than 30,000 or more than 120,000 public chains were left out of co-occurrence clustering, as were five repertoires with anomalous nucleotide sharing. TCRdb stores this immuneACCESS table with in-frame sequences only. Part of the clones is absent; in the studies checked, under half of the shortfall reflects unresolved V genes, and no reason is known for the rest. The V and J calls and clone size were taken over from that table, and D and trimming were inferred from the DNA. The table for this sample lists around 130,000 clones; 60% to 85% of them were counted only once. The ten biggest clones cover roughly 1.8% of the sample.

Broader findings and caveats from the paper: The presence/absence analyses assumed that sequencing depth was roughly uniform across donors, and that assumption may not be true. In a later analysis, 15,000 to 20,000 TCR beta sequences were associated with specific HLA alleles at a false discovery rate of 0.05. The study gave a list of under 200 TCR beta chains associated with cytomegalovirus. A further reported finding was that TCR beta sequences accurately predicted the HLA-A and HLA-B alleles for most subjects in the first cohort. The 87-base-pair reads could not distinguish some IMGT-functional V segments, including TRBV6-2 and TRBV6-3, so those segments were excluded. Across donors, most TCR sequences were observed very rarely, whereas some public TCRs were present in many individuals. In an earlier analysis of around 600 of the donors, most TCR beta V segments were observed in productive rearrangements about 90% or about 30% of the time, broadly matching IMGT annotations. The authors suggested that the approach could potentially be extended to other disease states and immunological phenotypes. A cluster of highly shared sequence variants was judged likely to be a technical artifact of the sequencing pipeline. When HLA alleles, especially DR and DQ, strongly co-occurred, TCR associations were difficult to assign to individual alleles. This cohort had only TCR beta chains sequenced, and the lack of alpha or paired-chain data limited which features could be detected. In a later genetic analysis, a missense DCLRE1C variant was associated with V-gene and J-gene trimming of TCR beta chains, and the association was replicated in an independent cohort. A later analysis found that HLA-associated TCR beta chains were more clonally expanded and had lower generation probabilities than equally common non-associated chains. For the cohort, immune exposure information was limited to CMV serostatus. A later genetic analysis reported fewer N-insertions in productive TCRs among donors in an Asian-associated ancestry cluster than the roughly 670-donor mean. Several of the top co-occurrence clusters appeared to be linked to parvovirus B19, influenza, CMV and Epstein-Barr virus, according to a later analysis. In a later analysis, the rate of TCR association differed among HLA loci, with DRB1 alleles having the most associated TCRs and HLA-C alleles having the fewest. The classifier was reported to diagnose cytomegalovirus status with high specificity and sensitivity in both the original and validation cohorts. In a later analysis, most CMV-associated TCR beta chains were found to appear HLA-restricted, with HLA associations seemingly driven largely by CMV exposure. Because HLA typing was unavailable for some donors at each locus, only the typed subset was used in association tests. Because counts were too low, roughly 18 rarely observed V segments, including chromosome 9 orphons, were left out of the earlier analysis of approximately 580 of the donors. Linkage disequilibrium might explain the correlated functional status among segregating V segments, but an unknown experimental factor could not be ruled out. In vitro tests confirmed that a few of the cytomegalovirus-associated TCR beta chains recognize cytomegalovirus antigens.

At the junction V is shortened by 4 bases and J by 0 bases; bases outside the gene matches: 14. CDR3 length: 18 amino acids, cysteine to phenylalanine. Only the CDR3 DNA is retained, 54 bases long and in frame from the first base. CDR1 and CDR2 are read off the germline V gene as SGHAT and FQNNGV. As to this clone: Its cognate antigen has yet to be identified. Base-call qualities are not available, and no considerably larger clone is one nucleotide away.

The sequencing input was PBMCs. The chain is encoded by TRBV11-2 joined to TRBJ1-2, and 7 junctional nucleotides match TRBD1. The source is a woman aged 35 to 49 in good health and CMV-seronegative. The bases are TGTGCCAGCAGCTCCTTACCATCCCGGGACAGTTCTAACTATGGCTACACCTTC. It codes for CASSSLPSRDSSNYGYTF.